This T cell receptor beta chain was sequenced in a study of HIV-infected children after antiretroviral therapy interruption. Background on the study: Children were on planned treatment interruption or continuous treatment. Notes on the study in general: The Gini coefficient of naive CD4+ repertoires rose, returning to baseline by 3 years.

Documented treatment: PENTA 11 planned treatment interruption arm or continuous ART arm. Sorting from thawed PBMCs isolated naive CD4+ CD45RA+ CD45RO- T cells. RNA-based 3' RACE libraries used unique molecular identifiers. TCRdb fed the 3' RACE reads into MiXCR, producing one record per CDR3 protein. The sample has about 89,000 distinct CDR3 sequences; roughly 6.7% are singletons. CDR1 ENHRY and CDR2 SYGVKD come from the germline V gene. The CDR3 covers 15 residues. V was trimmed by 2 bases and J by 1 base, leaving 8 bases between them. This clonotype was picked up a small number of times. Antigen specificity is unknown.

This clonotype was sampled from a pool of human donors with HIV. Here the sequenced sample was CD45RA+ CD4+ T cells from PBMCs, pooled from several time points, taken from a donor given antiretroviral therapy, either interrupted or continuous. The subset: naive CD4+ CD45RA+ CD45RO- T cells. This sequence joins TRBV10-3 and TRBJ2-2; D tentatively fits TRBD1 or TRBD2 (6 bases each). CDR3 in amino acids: CAISERGLNTGELFF. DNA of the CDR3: TGTGCCATCAGTGAGCGGGGGCTGAACACCGGGGAGCTGTTTTTT.